Following are 7 T cell receptor beta chains from one sample sequenced in a study of T cell changes during pregnancy in multiple sclerosis. This table comes from immunoSEQ multiplex PCR, and its TCRdb copy is limited to in-frame clones, with some not included. Of approximately 61,000 clones in the sample, 70% to 90% were seen once. The sample was peripheral blood, taken in the first trimester of pregnancy. The origin of the receptors is a female donor with multiple sclerosis, enrolled in a pregnancy study.

J is TRBJ2-1 and V is TRBV10-1, with 7 nucleotides matching TRBD2. The V segment lost 5 bases and the J segment 0 bases; nucleotides outside the gene matches: 4. CDR1 is WNHNN and CDR2 is SYGVQD in the germline V gene (reference sequence). CDR3 size: 15 residues. The CDR3 loop is CASSLLASSYNEQFF. CDR3 nucleotide sequence: TGCGCCAGCAGTCTACTAGCGAGCTCCTACAATGAGCAGTTCTTC.

The chain joins TRBV5-1 to TRBJ2-3, with 9 bases that match TRBD2. V lost 1 base and J lost 5; bases outside the gene matches: 8. From germline, CDR1 is SGHRS and CDR2 YFSETQ. This CDR3 region has 16 residues. This CDR3 is CASSLIGGRAEDTQYF. CDR3 nucleotides: TGCGCCAGCAGCTTGATTGGCGGGAGGGCTGAAGATACGCAGTATTTT.

The genes are TRBV7-8 and TRBJ2-3, with 9 nucleotides matching TRBD2. Germline V gene sequence: CDR1 SGHVS, CDR2 FQNEAQ. Trimming took 0 bases from V and 0 from J; bases not matched to a gene: 1. The CDR3 sequence is 16 residues long. CDR3 nucleotides: TGTGCCAGCAGCTTAGCAACTAGCGGGAGCACAGATACGCAGTATTTT. It codes for CASSLATSGSTDTQYF.

In this sample, this clone turned up once. V and J are TRBV27 and TRBJ2-7; D is perhaps TRBD2 (6 bases). Per the germline V gene, CDR1 is MNHEY and CDR2 is SMNVEV (reference sequence). The V end was cut by 2 bases, the J end by 6 bases, with 8 bases between. CDR3 length equals 12 residues. The CDR3 loop is CASSLPGVEQYF. CDR3 DNA: TGTGCCAGCAGTTTACCGGGGGTCGAGCAGTACTTC.

V gene TRBV28 combines with J gene TRBJ2-5; TRBD1 matches 9 bases. The CDR3 consists of 14 residues. J gave up 7 bases and V 2 bases, and 5 bases lay outside the gene matches. The germline V gene encodes CDR1 MDHEN and CDR2 SYDVKM. CDR3 amino acids: CASSLTGGSGTQYF. Here the CDR3 DNA reads TGTGCCAGCAGTTTAACAGGGGGCTCAGGGACCCAGTACTTC.

This chain links TRBV5-1 with TRBJ1-5; D is unclear. The length of the CDR3 is 13 residues. Trimming stripped 3 bases from V and 15 bases from J, with 19 bases between. CDR1 is SGHRS, CDR2 YFSETQ, per germline. The DNA of the CDR3 is TGCGCCAGCAGCTCCGAACCCGGACTTAATGTGCATTTT. Amino acid sequence: CASSSEPGLNVHF.

V and J are TRBV5-4 and TRBJ2-7; D gene ambiguous. V was cut by 0 bases and J by 3 bases, with 4 bases left in between. The CDR3 covers 12 residues. Germline values: CDR1 SGHNT, CDR2 YYREEE (reference sequence). In nucleotides, the CDR3 is TGTGCCAGCAGCTTGGTCGGCTACGAGCAGTACTTC. Its protein is CASSLVGYEQYF.